Following are 14 T cell receptor beta chains from one sample sequenced in a study of Tregs in tolerant kidney transplant recipients. Method: immunoSEQ multiplex PCR; TCRdb's copy keeps in-frame clones and lacks some. The table lists about 5,600 clones, around 91% of them singletons, with around 3.5% in the top ten. These receptors' targets are unknown. The specimen was Tregs from blood cultured with allogeneic cells, collected before the transplant. These TCRs come from a human patient who received a combined kidney and bone marrow transplant.

The genes are TRBV15 and TRBJ1-1; tentatively, D is TRBD1 (6 bases). The germline V and J ends were trimmed by 0 bases and 1 base, with 6 bases remaining between them. Germline CDR1 reads LNHNV; CDR2 reads YYDKDF (reference sequence). This CDR3 has 14 amino acids. The CDR3 DNA sequence: TGTGCCACCAGCAGAGACAGGGGGAACACTGAAGCTTTCTTT. Residues: CATSRDRGNTEAFF.

The rearrangement links TRBV19 to TRBJ1-5, with 7 bases lining up with TRBD1. Per the germline V gene, CDR1 is LNHDA and CDR2 is SQIVND (reference sequence). J was trimmed by 2 bases and V by 3 bases; bases with no gene match: 10. The CDR3 has 17 residues. The CDR3 is CASSMGGGRARNQPQHF. Written as DNA, the CDR3 is TGTGCCAGTAGTATGGGAGGGGGCAGGGCGCGCAATCAGCCCCAGCATTTT.

The gene calls are TRBV29-1 and TRBJ2-7; no firm D call. V was clipped by 3 bases and J by 0 bases, with 6 bases between them. Germline V CDR1 and CDR2: SQVTM, ANQGSEA. The CDR3 covers 12 residues. The CDR3: CSVEGPSYEQYF. The CDR3 DNA follows: TGCAGCGTTGAGGGTCCCTCCTACGAGCAGTACTTC.

V is TRBV6-1 and J is TRBJ1-1; 8 nucleotides agree with TRBD1. CDR3 size: 14 residues. Trimming at V came to 7 bases and at J to 3 bases, leaving 7 bases not matched to a gene. Germline CDR1 reads MNHNS; CDR2 reads SASEGT. The CDR3 loop reads CASTEDRVDTEAFF. CDR3 in DNA: TGTGCCAGCACCGAGGACAGGGTTGACACTGAAGCTTTCTTT.

This chain connects TRBV5-1 to TRBJ1-1; TRBD1 is a possible D gene (6 bases). Germline CDR1 SGHRS, CDR2 YFSETQ. The CDR3 runs to 15 residues. V lost 1 base to trimming and J lost 3 bases, with 13 bases between them. The DNA for the CDR3 is TGCGCCAGCAGCTTGAGCGGGGGCCGGTACACTGAAGCTTTCTTT. Encoded protein: CASSLSGGRYTEAFF.

The CDR3 nucleotides read TGTGCCAGCAGTGTTCGAGGACAGGGCAGTAGAGGAAACACCATATATTTT. Protein sequence: CASSVRGQGSRGNTIYF. This chain uses TRBV6-1 with TRBJ1-3, with 8 bases matching TRBD1. Losses at the gene ends were 4 bases for V and 4 bases for J; bases not matched to a gene: 12. The germline gives CDR1 MNHNS, CDR2 SASEGT. The CDR3 covers 17 residues.

The rearrangement uses TRBV29-1 and TRBJ1-1; 9 bases fit TRBD1. The CDR3 sequence is 15 residues long. V was clipped by 2 bases and J by 0 bases; unmatched bases: 4. The germline gives CDR1 SQVTM, CDR2 ANQGSEA. The CDR3 protein is CSVEIQGAMNTEAFF. As DNA, the CDR3 is TGCAGCGTTGAAATACAGGGGGCTATGAACACTGAAGCTTTCTTT.

V usage is TRBV30 and J usage is TRBJ2-3; 7 bases align to TRBD2. The CDR3 has 15 amino acids. J gave up 2 bases and V 0 bases, and 5 bases lay outside the gene matches. Germline V CDR1 and CDR2: GTSNPN, SVGIG (reference sequence). For the CDR3, the DNA is TGTGCCTGGAGTGTCCGAGCGGGATCCACAGATACGCAGTATTTT. Its translation is CAWSVRAGSTDTQYF.

V and J are TRBV4-1 and TRBJ1-5; D unclear. Trimming removed 2 bases from V and 0 bases from J, with 14 bases in between. Germline CDR1 is MGHRA and CDR2 is YSYEKL. The CDR3 is 17 amino acids. The CDR3, as DNA: TGCGCCAGCAGCCAATTGTCCTTTTTGGATAGCAATCAGCCCCAGCATTTT. It translates to CASSQLSFLDSNQPQHF.

This chain joins TRBV2 and TRBJ2-1; 11 bases align to TRBD2. The length of the CDR3 is 18 residues. CDR1 and CDR2 from the germline V gene are SNHLY and FYNNEI. The V and J ends lost 7 bases and 3 bases, in that order; junction bases with no gene match: 14. CDR3 sequence: CASTRAPSGGSIYNEQFF. The CDR3 DNA reads TGTGCCAGCACGAGGGCCCCTAGCGGGGGGTCGATCTACAATGAGCAGTTCTTC.

The chain joins TRBV4-1 to TRBJ1-4; D not resolved. Germline CDR1 MGHRA, CDR2 YSYEKL. With 3 bases removed from V and 4 bases from J, the gap between germline ends came to 3 bases. The CDR3 is made up of 12 amino acids. In DNA form, the CDR3 reads TGCGCCAGCAGCCAGAATAATGAAAAACTGTTTTTT. Its translation is CASSQNNEKLFF.

This chain joins TRBV7-2 and TRBJ2-7; 7 positions match TRBD2. This CDR3 is built from 15 residues. J lost 2 bases, V lost 4 bases, and 8 bases had no gene match. CDR1 SGHTA and CDR2 FQGNSA come from the germline V gene. Here the CDR3 DNA reads TGTGCCAGCAGCTCCTCGAGCGGGGTTGCCTACGAGCAGTACTTC. Protein: CASSSSSGVAYEQYF.

This clone was observed a single time. V gene TRBV9 combines with J gene TRBJ2-2; D might be TRBD2 (6 bases). Germline V gene data show CDR1 as SGDLS and CDR2 as YYNGEE. Trimming cost V 1 base and J 5 bases, with 18 bases left between them. This CDR3 spans 17 amino acids. This CDR3 reads CASSVLSLASWTGELFF. In DNA form, the CDR3 reads TGTGCCAGCAGCGTACTAAGCCTAGCGTCGTGGACCGGGGAGCTGTTTTTT.

The chain couples TRBV2 to TRBJ1-4, with TRBD1 matching 7 bases. Trimming took 6 bases from V and 4 from J; bases not matched to a gene: 5. From germline, CDR1 is SNHLY and CDR2 FYNNEI. This CDR3 is 14 amino acids long. CDR3 residues: CASRGDRNNEKLFF. DNA for the CDR3: TGTGCCAGCAGAGGGGACAGAAATAATGAAAAACTGTTTTTT.